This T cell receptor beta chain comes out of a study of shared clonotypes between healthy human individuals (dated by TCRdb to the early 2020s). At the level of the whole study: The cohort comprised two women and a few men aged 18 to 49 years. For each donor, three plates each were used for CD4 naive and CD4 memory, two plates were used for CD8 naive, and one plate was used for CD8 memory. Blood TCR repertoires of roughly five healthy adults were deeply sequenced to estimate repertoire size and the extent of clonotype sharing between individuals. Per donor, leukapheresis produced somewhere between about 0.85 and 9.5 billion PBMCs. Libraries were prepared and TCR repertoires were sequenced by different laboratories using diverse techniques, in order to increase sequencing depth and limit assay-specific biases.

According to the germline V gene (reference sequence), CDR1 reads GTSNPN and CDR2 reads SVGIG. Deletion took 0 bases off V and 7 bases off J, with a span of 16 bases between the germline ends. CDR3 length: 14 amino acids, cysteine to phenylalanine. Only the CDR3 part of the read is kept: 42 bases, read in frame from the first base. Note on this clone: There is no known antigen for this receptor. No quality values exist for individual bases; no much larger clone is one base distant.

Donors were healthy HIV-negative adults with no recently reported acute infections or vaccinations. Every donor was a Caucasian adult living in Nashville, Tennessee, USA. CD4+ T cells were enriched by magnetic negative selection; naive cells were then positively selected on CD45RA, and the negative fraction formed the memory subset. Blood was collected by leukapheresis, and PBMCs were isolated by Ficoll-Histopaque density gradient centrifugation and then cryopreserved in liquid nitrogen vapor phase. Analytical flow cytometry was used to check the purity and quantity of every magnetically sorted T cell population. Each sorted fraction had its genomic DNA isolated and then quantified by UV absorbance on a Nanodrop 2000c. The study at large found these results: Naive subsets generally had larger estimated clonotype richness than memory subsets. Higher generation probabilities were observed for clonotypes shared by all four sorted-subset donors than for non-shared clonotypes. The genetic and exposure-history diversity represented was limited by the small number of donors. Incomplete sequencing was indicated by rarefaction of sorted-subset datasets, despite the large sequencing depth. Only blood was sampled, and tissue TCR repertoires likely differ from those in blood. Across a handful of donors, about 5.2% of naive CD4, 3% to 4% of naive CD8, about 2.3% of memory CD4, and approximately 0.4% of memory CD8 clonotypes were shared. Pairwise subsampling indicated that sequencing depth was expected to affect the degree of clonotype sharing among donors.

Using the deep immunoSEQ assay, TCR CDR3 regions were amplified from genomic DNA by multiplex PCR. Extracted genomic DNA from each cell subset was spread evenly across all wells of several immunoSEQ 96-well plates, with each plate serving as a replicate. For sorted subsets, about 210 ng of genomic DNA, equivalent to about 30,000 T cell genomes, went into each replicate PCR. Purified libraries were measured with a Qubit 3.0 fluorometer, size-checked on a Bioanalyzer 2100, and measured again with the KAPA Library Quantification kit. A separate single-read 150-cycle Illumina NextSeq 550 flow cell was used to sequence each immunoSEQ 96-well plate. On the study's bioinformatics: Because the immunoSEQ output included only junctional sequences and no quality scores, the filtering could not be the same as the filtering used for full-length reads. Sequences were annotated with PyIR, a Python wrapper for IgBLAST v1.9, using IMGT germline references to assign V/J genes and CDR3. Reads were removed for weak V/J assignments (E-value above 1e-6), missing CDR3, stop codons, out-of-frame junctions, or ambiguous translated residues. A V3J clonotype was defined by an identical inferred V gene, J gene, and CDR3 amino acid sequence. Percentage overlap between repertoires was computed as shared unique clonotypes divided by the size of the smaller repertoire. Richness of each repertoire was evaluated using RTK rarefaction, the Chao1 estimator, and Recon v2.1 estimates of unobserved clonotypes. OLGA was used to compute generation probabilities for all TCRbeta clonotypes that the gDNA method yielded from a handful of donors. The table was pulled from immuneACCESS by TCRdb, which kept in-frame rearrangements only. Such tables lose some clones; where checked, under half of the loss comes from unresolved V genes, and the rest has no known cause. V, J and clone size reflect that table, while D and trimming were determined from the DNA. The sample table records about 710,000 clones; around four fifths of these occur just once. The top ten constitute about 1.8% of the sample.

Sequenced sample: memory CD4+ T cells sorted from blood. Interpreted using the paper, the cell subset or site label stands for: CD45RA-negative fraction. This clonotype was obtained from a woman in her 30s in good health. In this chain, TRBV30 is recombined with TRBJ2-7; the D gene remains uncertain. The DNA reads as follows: TGTGCCTGGAGTGTACTCCCTGGCACGAGGGAGCAGTACTTC. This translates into CAWSVLPGTREQYF.